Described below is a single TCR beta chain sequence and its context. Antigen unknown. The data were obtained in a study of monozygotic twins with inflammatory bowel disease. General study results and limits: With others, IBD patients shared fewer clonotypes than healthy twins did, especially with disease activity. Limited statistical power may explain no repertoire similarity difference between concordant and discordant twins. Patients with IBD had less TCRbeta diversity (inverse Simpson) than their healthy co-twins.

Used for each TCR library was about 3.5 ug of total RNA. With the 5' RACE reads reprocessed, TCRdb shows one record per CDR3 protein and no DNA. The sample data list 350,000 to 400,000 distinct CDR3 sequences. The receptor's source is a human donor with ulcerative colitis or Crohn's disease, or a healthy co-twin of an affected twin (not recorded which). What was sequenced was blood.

The CDR3 spells CASSPAGQGHYNEQFF. The J gene is TRBJ2-1, the V gene TRBV28; TCRdb's D call, TRBD1, is unchecked because there is no DNA. The germline CDR1 and CDR2 sequences are MDHEN and SYDVKM. The CDR3 spans 16 residues.